This T cell receptor (beta chain) derives from a study of early T cells in non-severe SARS-CoV-2 infection. Looking at the study overall: From unsorted whole blood, bulk RNA was sequenced, and the chains remained unpaired. General study findings and limits: Matching against VDJdb likely underestimated virus-specific expansions, favoring anti-spike CD8.

Individual cDNA molecules were tagged with unique molecular identifiers. TCRdb ran MiXCR on the 5' RACE reads and lists one entry per CDR3 protein. The sample includes 85,000 to 100,000 distinct CDR3 sequences, 8% to 13% of them seen just once. This clonotype was detected only a few times. The antigen remains unidentified. The material was whole blood, obtained at baseline. This TCR was recovered from an adult who was a healthcare worker with PCR-confirmed SARS-CoV-2 infection or an uninfected control (not recorded which).

CDR3 sequence reads: CATRSSPGHNSPLHF. In DNA form, the CDR3 reads TGTGCCACCAGATCGTCGCCGGGTCATAATTCACCCCTCCACTTT. This chain links TRBV15 with TRBJ1-6; no reliable D call. The CDR3 is 15 residues long. Per the germline V gene, CDR1 is LNHNV and CDR2 is YYDKDF (reference sequence). The germline V and J ends were trimmed by 6 bases and 5 bases, with 14 bases remaining between them.